This TCR beta chain was captured in a study of cytomegalovirus exposure and HLA in healthy donors. The study, taken as a whole, reports: Using the classifier, cytomegalovirus status was reportedly diagnosed with high specificity and sensitivity.

Worth noting for this clone: The antigen remains unidentified.

TCRdb's copy holds only in-frame clones and misses some; the assay was immunoSEQ multiplex PCR. The table records about 200,000 clones, approximately 82% of them present only once. CDR3 length equals 15 residues. Trimming left V 7 bases short and J 3 bases short, with 17 bases between. Looked up from germline, CDR1 is SGHRS and CDR2 is YFSETQ. The specimen was PBMCs. The TCR comes from a woman younger than 45 in good health and CMV-seropositive. The V gene is TRBV5-1, the J gene TRBJ1-3; D might be TRBD1 (5 bases). Here the CDR3 reads CASQAWGDGGNTIYF. The CDR3 DNA sequence: TGCGCCAGCCAAGCGTGGGGGGACGGTGGAAACACCATATATTTT.